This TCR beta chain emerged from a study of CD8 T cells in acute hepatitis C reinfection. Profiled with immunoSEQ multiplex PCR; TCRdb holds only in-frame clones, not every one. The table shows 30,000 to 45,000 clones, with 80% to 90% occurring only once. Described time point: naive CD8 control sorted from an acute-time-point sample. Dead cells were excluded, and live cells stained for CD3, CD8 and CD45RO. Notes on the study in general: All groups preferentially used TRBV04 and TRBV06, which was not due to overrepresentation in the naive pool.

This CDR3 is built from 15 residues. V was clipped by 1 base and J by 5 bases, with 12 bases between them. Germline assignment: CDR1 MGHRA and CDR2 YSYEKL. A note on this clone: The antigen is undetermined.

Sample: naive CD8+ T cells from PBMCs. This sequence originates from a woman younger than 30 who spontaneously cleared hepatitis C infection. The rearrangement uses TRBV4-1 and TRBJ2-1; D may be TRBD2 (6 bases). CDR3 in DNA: TGCGCCAGCAGCCAAGGTCGCGGGATGGACAATGAGCAGTTCTTC. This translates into CASSQGRGMDNEQFF.